This entry lists 14 T cell receptor beta chains sequenced from one sample in a study of T cell changes during pregnancy in multiple sclerosis. Sequencing used immunoSEQ multiplex PCR; TCRdb keeps in-frame clones, though not all of them. The sample has around 42,000 clones; approximately 90% are singletons. The material sequenced was CD4+ T cells from peripheral blood mononuclear cells, taken before pregnancy. The receptors shown here come from a female donor with multiple sclerosis, enrolled in a pregnancy study.

The rearrangement joins TRBV7-9 to TRBJ2-2; D is perhaps TRBD2 (5 bases). CDR3 size: 14 residues. Trimming removed 5 bases from V and 7 bases from J, with 14 bases in between. The germline V gene has CDR1 SEHNR and CDR2 FQNEAQ (reference sequence). The CDR3 loop is CASSTRWEHGELFF. The DNA for the CDR3 is TGTGCCAGCAGCACTAGATGGGAGCACGGGGAGCTGTTTTTT.

The V call is TRBV14, the J call TRBJ2-3; D unresolved. This CDR3 has 13 residues. Germline V gene sequence: CDR1 SGHDN, CDR2 FVKESK. V was clipped by 3 bases and J by 0 bases, with 4 bases between them. Here the CDR3 DNA reads TGTGCCAGCAGCCACCAAAGCACAGATACGCAGTATTTT. Amino acid sequence: CASSHQSTDTQYF.

The chain has TRBV11-3 and TRBJ1-1, with D possibly matching TRBD1 (6 bases). Between the trimmed V and J ends, which lost 2 bases and 3 bases, there was a span of 10 bases. The CDR3 runs 14 residues. The germline V gene has CDR1 SGHNT and CDR2 YENEEA. In DNA form, the CDR3 reads TGTGCCAGCAGCTTATTCCCAGGGGACACTGAAGCTTTCTTT. It is translated as CASSLFPGDTEAFF.

The V call is TRBV9, the J call TRBJ2-7; 8 bases are shared with TRBD2. J was trimmed by 2 bases and V by 1 base; bases with no gene match: 2. This CDR3 has 14 residues. Germline CDR1 and CDR2: SGDLS and YYNGEE. The DNA for the CDR3 is TGTGCCAGCAGCGTAACTAGCGGAGCCTACGAGCAGTACTTC. This gives the protein CASSVTSGAYEQYF.

This clone has a handful of counts. The V and J genes are TRBV7-3 and TRBJ1-6, with a tentative D call TRBD1 (5 bases). Germline CDR1 SGHTA, CDR2 FQGTGA. Trimming left V 5 bases short and J 10 bases short, with 15 bases between. This CDR3 is 14 amino acids long. DNA of the CDR3: TGTGCCAGCAGCCTGGGACTAAGCCAGTCACCCCTCCACTTT. Translating gives CASSLGLSQSPLHF.

This chain links TRBV2 with TRBJ1-5; D may be TRBD1 (5 bases). The CDR3 spans 14 residues. V lost 5 bases and J lost 4, with 12 bases in between. Germline-derived CDR1 and CDR2 are SNHLY and FYNNEI. The CDR3 coding sequence is TGTGCCAGCAGTTCCCGACAGAGTAATCAGCCCCAGCATTTT. Protein: CASSSRQSNQPQHF.

The V gene is TRBV6-5, the J gene TRBJ2-7; 10 bases align to TRBD2. The CDR3 totals 15 residues. J was trimmed by 2 bases and V by 0 bases; bases with no gene match: 1. Germline CDR1 is MNHEY and CDR2 is SVGAGI. The CDR3 nucleotides are TGTGCCAGCAGTTACTCACTAGCGGGGACCTACGAGCAGTACTTC. The encoded protein is CASSYSLAGTYEQYF.

The chain joins TRBV19 to TRBJ2-5; D perhaps matches TRBD2 (7 bases). Germline lookup yields CDR1 LNHDA and CDR2 SQIVND (reference sequence). Trimming took off 5 bases at V and 4 bases at J, with 17 bases between the two ends. The CDR3 runs 15 residues. The CDR3 DNA is TGTGCCAGTAGTGCCCCGGGGGGCGCAGGAGAGACCCAGTACTTC. As protein: CASSAPGGAGETQYF.

This rearrangement joins TRBV5-4 to TRBJ2-2; 7 positions agree with TRBD2. Germline V gene data show CDR1 as SGHNT and CDR2 as YYREEE (reference sequence). This CDR3 comprises 16 residues. The V gene end was trimmed by 4 bases and the J gene end by 1 base; junction bases not matched to a gene: 7. In DNA form, the CDR3 reads TGTGCCAGCAGCCCGGTCGGGGGGTGGAACACCGGGGAGCTGTTTTTT. Amino acid sequence: CASSPVGGWNTGELFF.

The gene calls are TRBV6-6 and TRBJ2-3; 7 nucleotides agree with TRBD2. From germline, CDR1 is MNHNY and CDR2 SVGAGI (reference sequence). Trimming removed 5 bases from V and 2 bases from J; junction bases left unmatched: 7. CDR3 size: 15 residues. CDR3 nucleotides: TGTGCCAGCAGTACCATTAGCGGGCCCACAGATACGCAGTATTTT. Amino acid sequence: CASSTISGPTDTQYF.

The CDR3 DNA is TGTGCCAGCAGTGAACGACAGGTCTCGACCTACGAGCAGTACTTC. As protein: CASSERQVSTYEQYF. This chain joins TRBV6-1 and TRBJ2-7, with D perhaps matching TRBD1 (6 bases). V lost 2 bases, J lost 2 bases, and 13 bases lay in between. There are 15 residues in the CDR3. The V gene's germline CDR1 is MNHNS and CDR2 SASEGT.

This clone was recorded once. The genes are TRBV7-3 and TRBJ1-2, with D possibly TRBD1 on 6 matching bases. The V gene lost 4 bases and the J gene lost 4 bases, with 16 bases spanning the gap. The length of the CDR3 is 15 residues. Germline V gene data show CDR1 as SGHTA and CDR2 as FQGTGA. The CDR3 nucleotides read TGTGCCAGCAGCTCGGGACAAGGGGCCGCCTATGGCTACACCTTC. It is translated as CASSSGQGAAYGYTF.

The chain combines TRBV5-6 with TRBJ2-1; 10 bases map to TRBD2. Losses at the gene ends were 4 bases for V and 4 bases for J; bases not matched to a gene: 5. Germline V gene lookup returns CDR1 SGHDT and CDR2 YYEEEE. The CDR3 length is 15 residues. Here the CDR3 DNA reads TGTGCCAGCAGCCTAACTAGCGGGGCGTACAATGAGCAGTTCTTC. This codes for CASSLTSGAYNEQFF.

With respect to this clone: A junction end diverges from the germline sequence, so it may reflect a read error. CDR3 bases: TGTACCAGCAGTGGGATGACAGGGGTGGATTCACCCCTCCACTTT. Its translation: CTSSGMTGVDSPLHF. The gene calls are TRBV2 and TRBJ1-6; 8 bases fit TRBD1. The CDR3 is made up of 15 amino acids. CDR1 and CDR2 from the germline V gene are SNHLY and FYNNEI.